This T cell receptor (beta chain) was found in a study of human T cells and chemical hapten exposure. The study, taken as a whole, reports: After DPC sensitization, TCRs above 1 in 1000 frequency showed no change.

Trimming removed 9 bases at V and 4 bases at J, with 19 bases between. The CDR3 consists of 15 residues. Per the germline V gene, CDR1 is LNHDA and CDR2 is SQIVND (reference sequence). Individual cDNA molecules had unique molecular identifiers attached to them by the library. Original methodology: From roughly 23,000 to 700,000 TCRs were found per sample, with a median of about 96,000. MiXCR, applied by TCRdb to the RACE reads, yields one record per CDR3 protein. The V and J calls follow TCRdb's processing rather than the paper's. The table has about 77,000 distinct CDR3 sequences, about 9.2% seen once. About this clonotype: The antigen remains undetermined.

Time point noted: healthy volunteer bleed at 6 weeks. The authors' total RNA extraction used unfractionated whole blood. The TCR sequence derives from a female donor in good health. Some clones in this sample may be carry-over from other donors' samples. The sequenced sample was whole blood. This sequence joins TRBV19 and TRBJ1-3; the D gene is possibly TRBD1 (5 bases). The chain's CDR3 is CASRFTQGAGNTIYF. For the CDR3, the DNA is TGTGCCAGCCGGTTCACTCAGGGCGCCGGAAACACCATATATTTT.